One sample yielded the 9 T cell receptor beta chains listed below, sequenced in a study of CD8+CD57+ T cells in acquired aplastic anemia. Genomic DNA was employed as the template in profiling TCR beta VDJ and CDR3. MiXCR was run by TCRdb on the reads, yielding one entry per CDR3 protein. The sample records hundreds of thousands of distinct CDR3 sequences, approximately 56% being singletons. Source material: sorted CD4+, CD8+, or CD8+CD57+ T cells (not recorded which) from PBMCs. All receptors derive from a human donor with severe aplastic anemia or a healthy control (not recorded which).

The chain carries TRBV2 and TRBJ2-1; D is unclear. CDR3 size: 12 residues. V was shortened by 5 bases and J by 10 bases, with 12 bases between the two germline ends. CDR1 SNHLY and CDR2 FYNNEI come from the germline V gene. The DNA for the CDR3 is TGTGCCAGCAGTAGCGCCACTGGGGAGCAGTTCTTC. Translation: CASSSATGEQFF.

This clonotype has only a few counts. V is TRBV30 and J is TRBJ1-3; D is ambiguous. Germline V gene data show CDR1 as GTSNPN and CDR2 as SVGIG (reference sequence). CDR3 length: 14 residues. V was trimmed by 1 base and J by 0 bases, leaving 7 bases between them. This CDR3 reads CAWSGGFSGNTIYF. CDR3 DNA sequence: TGTGCCTGGAGTGGTGGGTTCTCTGGAAACACCATATATTTT.

V usage is TRBV7-2 and J usage is TRBJ2-2; 7 nucleotides line up with TRBD1. V was pared by 2 bases and J by 1 base, with 10 bases of the junction left unmatched. CDR3 size: 18 residues. Germline V gives CDR1 SGHTA, CDR2 FQGNSA. The CDR3 DNA reads TGTGCCAGCAGCTTACGACACAGCACAGGGGAGAACACCGGGGAGCTGTTTTTT. Translation gives CASSLRHSTGENTGELFF.

V gene TRBV10-3 combines with J gene TRBJ1-1; weak D call: TRBD1 (6 bases). The CDR3 contains 14 residues. Between the trimmed V and J ends, which lost 6 bases and 5 bases, there was a span of 16 bases. CDR1 and CDR2 (germline): ENHRY, SYGVKD. CDR3 protein: CAIRERGSLTEAFF. For the CDR3, the DNA is TGTGCCATCAGGGAAAGGGGGAGTCTTACTGAAGCTTTCTTT.

This chain links TRBV7-9 with TRBJ2-1, with 7 bases fitting TRBD1. After removal of 7 bases from V and 4 bases from J, the junction contained 1 base not matched to a gene. This CDR3 is 12 amino acids long. CDR1 is SEHNR and CDR2 is FQNEAQ in the germline V gene (reference sequence). CDR3 sequence: CASTGQYNEQFF. The CDR3 nucleotides are TGTGCCAGCACGGGACAGTACAATGAGCAGTTCTTC. The variable domain in full, completed from reference TRBV7-9 and TRBJ2-1, reads DTGVSQNPRHKITKRGQNVTFRCDPISEHNRLYWYRQTLGQGPEFLTYFQNEAQLEKSRLLSDRFSAERPKGSFSTLEIQRTEQGDSAMYLCASTGQYNEQFFGPGTRLTVL.

The V call is TRBV5-6, the J call TRBJ2-7; 10 bases line up with TRBD1. The V gene end was trimmed by 4 bases and the J gene end by 3 bases; junction bases not matched to a gene: 10. This CDR3 is 16 amino acids long. Germline CDR1 SGHDT, CDR2 YYEEEE. In DNA form, the CDR3 reads TGTGCCAGCAGCAAAGCCCTCGGGACAGGGGTCTACGAGCAGTACTTC. Its translation is CASSKALGTGVYEQYF.

J is TRBJ2-3 and V is TRBV29-1; D may be TRBD2 (6 bases). Germline loops: CDR1 SQVTM, CDR2 ANQGSEA. Trimming cost V 5 bases and J 0 bases, with 9 bases left between them. The CDR3 totals 13 residues. CDR3 residues: CSVWGVSTDTQYF. The CDR3 region has the DNA TGCAGCGTTTGGGGGGTGAGCACAGATACGCAGTATTTT.

This clonotype was seen at least ten times. The chain has TRBV30 and TRBJ1-6; D possibly corresponds to TRBD1 (5 bases). Trimming pared 5 bases from V and 9 bases from J, leaving 14 bases between. Germline V gene lookup returns CDR1 GTSNPN and CDR2 SVGIG (reference sequence). This CDR3 is 13 amino acids long. CDR3 in DNA: TGTGCCTGGTGTGGGGAGGGGACTTCACCCCTCCACTTT. Protein sequence: CAWCGEGTSPLHF. The full variable domain, with the rest looked up from reference TRBV30 and TRBJ1-6, is SQTIHQWPATLVQPVGSPLSLECTVEGTSNPNLYWYRQAAGRGLQLLFYSVGIGQISSEVPQNLSASRPQDRQFILSSKKLLLSDSGFYLCAWCGEGTSPLHFGNGTRLTVT.

Concerning this clonotype: The junction and the germline gene differ at one end; a read error may be behind it. The chain uses TRBV7-8 and TRBJ1-1; 7 positions match TRBD1. The CDR3 runs 14 residues. Germline CDR1 SGHVS, CDR2 FQNEAQ. DNA of the CDR3: TGTGCCAGCAGCCAACAGGGGTCGGACACTGAAGCCTTCTTT. This translates into CASSQQGSDTEAFF.